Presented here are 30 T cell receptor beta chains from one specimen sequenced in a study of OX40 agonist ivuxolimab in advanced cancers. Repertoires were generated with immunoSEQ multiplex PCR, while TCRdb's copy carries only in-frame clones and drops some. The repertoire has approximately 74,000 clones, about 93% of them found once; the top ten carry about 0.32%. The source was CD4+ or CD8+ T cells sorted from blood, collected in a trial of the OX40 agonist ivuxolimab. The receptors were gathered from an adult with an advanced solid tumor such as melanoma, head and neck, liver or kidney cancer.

The CDR3 protein is CAISGTSGDFSYEQYF. The CDR3 nucleotides are TGTGCCATCAGCGGGACTAGCGGAGACTTCTCCTACGAGCAGTACTTC. This chain links TRBV10-3 with TRBJ2-7; TRBD2 matches at 11 bases. After removal of 6 bases from V and 0 bases from J, the junction contained 7 bases not matched to a gene. There are 16 residues in the CDR3. Germline CDR1 and CDR2: ENHRY and SYGVKD.

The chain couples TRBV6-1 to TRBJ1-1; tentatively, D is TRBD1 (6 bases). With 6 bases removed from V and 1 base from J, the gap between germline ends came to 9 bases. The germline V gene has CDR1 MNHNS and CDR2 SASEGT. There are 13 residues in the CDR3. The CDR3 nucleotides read TGTGCCAGCAGAAGACAGGAGAACACTGAAGCTTTCTTT. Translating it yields CASRRQENTEAFF.

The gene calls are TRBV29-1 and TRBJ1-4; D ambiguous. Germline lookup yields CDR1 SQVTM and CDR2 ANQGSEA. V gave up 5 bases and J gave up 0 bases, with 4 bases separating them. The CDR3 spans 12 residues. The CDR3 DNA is TGCAGCGTTCGAGCAACTAATGAAAAACTGTTTTTT. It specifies CSVRATNEKLFF.

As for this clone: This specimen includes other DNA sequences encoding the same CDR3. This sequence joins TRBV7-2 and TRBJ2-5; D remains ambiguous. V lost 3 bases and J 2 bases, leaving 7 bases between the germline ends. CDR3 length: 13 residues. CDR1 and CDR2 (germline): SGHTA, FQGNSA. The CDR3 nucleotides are TGTGCCAGCAGCTTGGGATCTCAAGAGACCCAGTACTTC. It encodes CASSLGSQETQYF.

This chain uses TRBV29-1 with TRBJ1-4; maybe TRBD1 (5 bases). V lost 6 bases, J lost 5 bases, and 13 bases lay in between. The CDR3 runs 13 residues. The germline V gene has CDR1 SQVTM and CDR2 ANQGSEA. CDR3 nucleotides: TGCAGCGTGGGGGTCAGGGAGAATGAAAAACTGTTTTTT. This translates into CSVGVRENEKLFF.

In nucleotides, the CDR3 is TGCGCCAGCAGCACGGGACAGGGGCGACATGAGCAGTTCTTC. As protein: CASSTGQGRHEQFF. The chain employs TRBV5-1 and TRBJ2-1, with 10 bases fitting TRBD1. The CDR3 has 14 residues. Germline loops: CDR1 SGHRS, CDR2 YFSETQ. Trimming at V came to 4 bases and at J to 8 bases, leaving 6 bases not matched to a gene.

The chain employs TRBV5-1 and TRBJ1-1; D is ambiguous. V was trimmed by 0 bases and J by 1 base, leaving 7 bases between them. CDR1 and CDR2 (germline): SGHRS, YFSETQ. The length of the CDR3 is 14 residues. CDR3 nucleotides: TGCGCCAGCAGCTTGGGGACCTCGAACACTGAAGCTTTCTTT. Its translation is CASSLGTSNTEAFF.

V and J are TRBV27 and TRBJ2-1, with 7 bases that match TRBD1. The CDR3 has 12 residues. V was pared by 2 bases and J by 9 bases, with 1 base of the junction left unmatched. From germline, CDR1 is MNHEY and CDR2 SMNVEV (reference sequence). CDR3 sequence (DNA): TGTGCCAGCAGTTTAAAGGGGGCTGAGCAGTTCTTC. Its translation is CASSLKGAEQFF.

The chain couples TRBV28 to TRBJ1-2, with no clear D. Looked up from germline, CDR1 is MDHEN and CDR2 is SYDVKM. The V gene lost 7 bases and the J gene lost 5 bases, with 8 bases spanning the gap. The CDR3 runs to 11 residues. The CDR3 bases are TGTGCCAGCACAACCCGATATGGCTACACCTTC. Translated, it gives CASTTRYGYTF.

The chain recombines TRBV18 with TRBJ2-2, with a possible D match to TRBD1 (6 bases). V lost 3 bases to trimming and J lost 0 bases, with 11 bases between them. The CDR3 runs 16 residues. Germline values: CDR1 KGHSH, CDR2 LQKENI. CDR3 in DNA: TGTGCCAGCTCACCTACAGGACAGACGAACACCGGGGAGCTGTTTTTT. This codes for CASSPTGQTNTGELFF.

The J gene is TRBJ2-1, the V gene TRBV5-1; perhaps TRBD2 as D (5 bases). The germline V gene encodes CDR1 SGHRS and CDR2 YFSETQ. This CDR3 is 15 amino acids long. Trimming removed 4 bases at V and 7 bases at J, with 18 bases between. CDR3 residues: CASSPQGGPGNEQFF. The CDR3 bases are TGCGCCAGCAGCCCCCAAGGTGGTCCGGGGAATGAGCAGTTCTTC.

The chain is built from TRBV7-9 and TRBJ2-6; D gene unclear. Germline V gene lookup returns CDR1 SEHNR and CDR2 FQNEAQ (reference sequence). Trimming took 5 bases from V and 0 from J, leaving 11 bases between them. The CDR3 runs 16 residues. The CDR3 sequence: CASSPEFLSGANVLTF. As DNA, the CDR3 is TGTGCCAGCAGCCCGGAGTTTCTCTCTGGGGCCAACGTCCTGACTTTC.

The DNA for the CDR3 is TGTGCCAGCAGCTTAGAGTGGGCGCCATATGGCTACACCTTC. Translated, it gives CASSLEWAPYGYTF. The rearrangement uses TRBV7-2 and TRBJ1-2, with D uncertain. V was pared by 1 base and J by 5 bases, with 11 bases between. The CDR3 sequence is 14 residues long. Germline V gene lookup returns CDR1 SGHTA and CDR2 FQGNSA.

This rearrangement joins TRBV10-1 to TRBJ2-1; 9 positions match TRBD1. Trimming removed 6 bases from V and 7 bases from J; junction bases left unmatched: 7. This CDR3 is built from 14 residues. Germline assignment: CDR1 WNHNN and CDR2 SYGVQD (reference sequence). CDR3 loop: CASSRDRVENEQFF. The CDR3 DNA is TGCGCCAGCAGCCGGGACAGGGTGGAGAATGAGCAGTTCTTC.

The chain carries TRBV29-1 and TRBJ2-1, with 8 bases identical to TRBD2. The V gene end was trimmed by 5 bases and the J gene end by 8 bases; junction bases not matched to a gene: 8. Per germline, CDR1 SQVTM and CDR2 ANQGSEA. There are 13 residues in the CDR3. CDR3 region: CSVTVTSADEQFF. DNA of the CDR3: TGCAGCGTTACCGTGACTAGCGCAGATGAGCAGTTCTTC.

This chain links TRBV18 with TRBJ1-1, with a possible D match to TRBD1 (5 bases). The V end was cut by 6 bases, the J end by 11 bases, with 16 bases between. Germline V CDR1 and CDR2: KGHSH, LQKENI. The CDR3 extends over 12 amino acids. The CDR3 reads CASSPTRDSAFF. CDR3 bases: TGTGCCAGCTCGCCGACCCGAGACAGTGCTTTCTTT.

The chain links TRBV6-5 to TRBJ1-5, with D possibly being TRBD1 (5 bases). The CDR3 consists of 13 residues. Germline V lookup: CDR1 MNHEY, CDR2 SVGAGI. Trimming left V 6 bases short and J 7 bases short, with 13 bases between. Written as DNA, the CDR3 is TGTGCCAGCAGGAACGGGGCGATCCAGCCCCAGCATTTT. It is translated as CASRNGAIQPQHF.

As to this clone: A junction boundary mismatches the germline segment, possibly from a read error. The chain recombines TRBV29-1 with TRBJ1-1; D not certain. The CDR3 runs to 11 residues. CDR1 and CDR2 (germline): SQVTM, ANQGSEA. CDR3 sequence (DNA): TGCAGCGCCGGGGAGAACCCTGAAGCTTTCTTT. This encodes CSAGENPEAFF.

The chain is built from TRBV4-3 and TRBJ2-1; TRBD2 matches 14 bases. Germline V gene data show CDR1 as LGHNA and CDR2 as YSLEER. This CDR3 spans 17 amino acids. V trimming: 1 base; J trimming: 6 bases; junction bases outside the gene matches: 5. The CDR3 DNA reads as TGCGCCAGCAGCCAAGGAGGGACTAGCGGGGGTTTCAATGAGCAGTTCTTC. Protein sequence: CASSQGGTSGGFNEQFF.

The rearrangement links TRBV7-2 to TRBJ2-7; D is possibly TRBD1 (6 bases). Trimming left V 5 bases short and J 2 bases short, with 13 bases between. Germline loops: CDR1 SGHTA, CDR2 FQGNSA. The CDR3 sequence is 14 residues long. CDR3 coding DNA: TGTGCCAGCAGCCGACAGGTGTCCACCTACGAGCAGTACTTC. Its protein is CASSRQVSTYEQYF.

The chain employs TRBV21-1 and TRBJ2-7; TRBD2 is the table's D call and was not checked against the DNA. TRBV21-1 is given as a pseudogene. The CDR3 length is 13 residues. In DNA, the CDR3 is TGTGCCAGCAGCCTCCGGGGGGGCGGCGAGCAGTACTTC. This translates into CASSLRGGGEQYF.

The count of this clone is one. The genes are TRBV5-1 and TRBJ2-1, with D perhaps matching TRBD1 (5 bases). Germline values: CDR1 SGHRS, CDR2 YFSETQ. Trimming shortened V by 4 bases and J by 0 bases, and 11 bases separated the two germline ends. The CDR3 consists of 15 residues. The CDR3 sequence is CASSKQASSYNEQFF. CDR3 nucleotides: TGCGCCAGCAGCAAACAGGCGAGCTCCTACAATGAGCAGTTCTTC. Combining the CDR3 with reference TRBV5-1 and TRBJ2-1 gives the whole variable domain KAGVTQTPRYLIKTRGQQVTLSCSPISGHRSVSWYQQTPGQGLQFLFEYFSETQRNKGNFPGRFSGRQFSNSRSEMNVSTLELGDSALYLCASSKQASSYNEQFFGPGTRLTVL.

CDR3 region: CASSLAILAGGPGETQYF. The CDR3 bases are TGTGCCAGCAGCTTAGCGATACTAGCGGGAGGGCCTGGAGAGACCCAGTACTTC. This chain uses TRBV7-7 with TRBJ2-5, with 13 bases lining up with TRBD2. The CDR3 loop spans 18 amino acids. The V and J ends lost 0 bases and 4 bases, in that order; junction bases with no gene match: 8. The V gene's germline CDR1 is SSHAT and CDR2 FNYEAQ (reference sequence).

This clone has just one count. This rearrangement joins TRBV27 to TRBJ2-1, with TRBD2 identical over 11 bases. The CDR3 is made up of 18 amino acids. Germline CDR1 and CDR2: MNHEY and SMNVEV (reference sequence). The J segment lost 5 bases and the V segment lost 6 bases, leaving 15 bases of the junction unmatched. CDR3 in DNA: TGTGCCAGCAGATCCCTCGGCAGGACTAGCGGGCCTCACAATGAGCAGTTCTTC. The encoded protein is CASRSLGRTSGPHNEQFF.

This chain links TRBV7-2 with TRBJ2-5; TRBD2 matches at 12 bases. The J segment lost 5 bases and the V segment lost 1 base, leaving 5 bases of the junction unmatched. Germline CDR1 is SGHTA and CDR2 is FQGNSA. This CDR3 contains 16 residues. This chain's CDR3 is CASSLVLAGGLETQYF. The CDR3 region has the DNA TGTGCCAGCAGCTTAGTACTAGCGGGGGGATTGGAGACCCAGTACTTC.

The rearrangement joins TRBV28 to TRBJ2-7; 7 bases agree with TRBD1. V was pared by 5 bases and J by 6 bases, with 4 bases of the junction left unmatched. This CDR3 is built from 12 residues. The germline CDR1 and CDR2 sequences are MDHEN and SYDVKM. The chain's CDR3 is CASSEQGSEQYF. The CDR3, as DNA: TGTGCCAGCAGTGAACAGGGGAGCGAGCAGTACTTC.

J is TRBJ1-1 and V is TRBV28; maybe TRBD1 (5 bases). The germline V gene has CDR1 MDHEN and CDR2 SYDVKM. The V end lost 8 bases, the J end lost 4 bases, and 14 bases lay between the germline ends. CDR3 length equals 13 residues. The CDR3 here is CASGDPGRTEAFF. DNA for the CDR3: TGTGCCAGCGGGGACCCTGGCCGCACTGAAGCTTTCTTT.

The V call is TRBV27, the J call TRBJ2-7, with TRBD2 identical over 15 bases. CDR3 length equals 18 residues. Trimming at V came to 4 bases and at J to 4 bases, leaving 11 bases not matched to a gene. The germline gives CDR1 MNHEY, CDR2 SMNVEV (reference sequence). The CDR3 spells CASSSTPRGLAGGYEQYF. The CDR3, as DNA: TGTGCCAGCAGTTCTACTCCCCGCGGACTAGCGGGAGGGTACGAGCAGTACTTC.

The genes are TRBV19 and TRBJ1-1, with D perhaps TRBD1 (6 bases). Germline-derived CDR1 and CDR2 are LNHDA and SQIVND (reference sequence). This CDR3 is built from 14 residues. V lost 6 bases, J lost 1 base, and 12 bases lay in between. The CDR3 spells CASRTGQTNTEAFF. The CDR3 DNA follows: TGTGCCAGTAGGACCGGACAGACGAACACTGAAGCTTTCTTT.

DNA of the CDR3: TGCGCCAGCAGCCAAGAGATAGACAGGGTTAGGAGGTTCTTC. This codes for CASSQEIDRVRRFF. The V gene is TRBV4-3, the J gene TRBJ2-1; 7 nucleotides line up with TRBD1. Germline V gene data show CDR1 as LGHNA and CDR2 as YSLEER. The CDR3 is 14 amino acids. V trimming: 0 bases; J trimming: 15 bases; junction bases outside the gene matches: 11.